This note documents a single T cell receptor (beta chain) sequence. This sample is part of a study of T cell responses to AZD1222 COVID-19 vaccine. The CDR3 has 19 amino acids. Germline values: CDR1 MGHRA, CDR2 YSYEKL. Losses at the gene ends were 4 bases for V and 8 bases for J; bases not matched to a gene: 22. The assay was immunoSEQ multiplex PCR, and TCRdb's table has in-frame clones only and misses some. In the table there are about 120,000 clones, 90% to 95% of which are singletons. The V call is TRBV4-1, the J call TRBJ1-4; the match to TRBD1 covers 7 bases. This receptor was obtained from an adult in good health. Source: peripheral blood, taken on day 0 of AZD1222 vaccination. As DNA, the CDR3 is TGCGCCAGCAGCCCCGACGCAAGGACAGGCTATATTATACTGGAAAAACTGTTTTTT. This codes for CASSPDARTGYIILEKLFF.